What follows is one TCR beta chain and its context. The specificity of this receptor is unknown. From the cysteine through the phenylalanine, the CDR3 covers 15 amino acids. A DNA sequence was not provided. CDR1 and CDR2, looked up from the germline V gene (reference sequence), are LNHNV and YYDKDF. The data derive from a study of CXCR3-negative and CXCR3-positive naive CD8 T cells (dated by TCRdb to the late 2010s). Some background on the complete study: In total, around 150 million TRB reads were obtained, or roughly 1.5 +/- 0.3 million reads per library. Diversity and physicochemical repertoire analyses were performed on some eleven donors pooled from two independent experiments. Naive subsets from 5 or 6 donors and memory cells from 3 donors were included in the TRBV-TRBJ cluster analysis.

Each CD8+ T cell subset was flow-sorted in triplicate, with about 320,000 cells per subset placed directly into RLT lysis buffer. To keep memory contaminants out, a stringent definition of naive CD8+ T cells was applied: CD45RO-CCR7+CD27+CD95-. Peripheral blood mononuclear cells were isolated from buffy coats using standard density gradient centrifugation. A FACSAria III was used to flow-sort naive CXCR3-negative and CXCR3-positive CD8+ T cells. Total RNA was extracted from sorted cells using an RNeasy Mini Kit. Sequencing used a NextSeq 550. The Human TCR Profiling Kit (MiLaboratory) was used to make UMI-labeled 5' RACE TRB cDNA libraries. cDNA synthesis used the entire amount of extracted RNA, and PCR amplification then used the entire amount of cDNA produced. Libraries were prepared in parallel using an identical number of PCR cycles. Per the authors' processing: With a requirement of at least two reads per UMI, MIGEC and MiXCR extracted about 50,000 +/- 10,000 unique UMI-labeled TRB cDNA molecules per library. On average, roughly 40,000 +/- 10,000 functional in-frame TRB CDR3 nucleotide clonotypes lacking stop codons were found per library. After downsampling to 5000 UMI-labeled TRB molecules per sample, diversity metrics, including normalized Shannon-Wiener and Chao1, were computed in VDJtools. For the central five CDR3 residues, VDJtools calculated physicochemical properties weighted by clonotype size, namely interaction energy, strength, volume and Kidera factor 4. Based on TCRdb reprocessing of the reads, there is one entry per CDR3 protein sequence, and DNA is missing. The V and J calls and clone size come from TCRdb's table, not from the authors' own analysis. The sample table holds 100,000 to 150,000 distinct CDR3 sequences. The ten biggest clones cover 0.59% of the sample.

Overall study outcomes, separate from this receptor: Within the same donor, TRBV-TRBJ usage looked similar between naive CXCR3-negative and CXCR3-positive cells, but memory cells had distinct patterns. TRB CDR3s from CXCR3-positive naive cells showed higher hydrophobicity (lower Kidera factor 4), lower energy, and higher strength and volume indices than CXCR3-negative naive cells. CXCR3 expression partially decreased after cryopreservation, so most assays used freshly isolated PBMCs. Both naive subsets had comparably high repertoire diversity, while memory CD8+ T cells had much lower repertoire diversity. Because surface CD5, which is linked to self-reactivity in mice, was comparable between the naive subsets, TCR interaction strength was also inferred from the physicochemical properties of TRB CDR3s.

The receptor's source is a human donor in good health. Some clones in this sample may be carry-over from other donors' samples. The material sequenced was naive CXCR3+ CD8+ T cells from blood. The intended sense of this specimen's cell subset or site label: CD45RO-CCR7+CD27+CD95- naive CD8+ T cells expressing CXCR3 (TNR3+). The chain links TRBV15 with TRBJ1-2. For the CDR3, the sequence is CATRNTDGRNYGYTF.